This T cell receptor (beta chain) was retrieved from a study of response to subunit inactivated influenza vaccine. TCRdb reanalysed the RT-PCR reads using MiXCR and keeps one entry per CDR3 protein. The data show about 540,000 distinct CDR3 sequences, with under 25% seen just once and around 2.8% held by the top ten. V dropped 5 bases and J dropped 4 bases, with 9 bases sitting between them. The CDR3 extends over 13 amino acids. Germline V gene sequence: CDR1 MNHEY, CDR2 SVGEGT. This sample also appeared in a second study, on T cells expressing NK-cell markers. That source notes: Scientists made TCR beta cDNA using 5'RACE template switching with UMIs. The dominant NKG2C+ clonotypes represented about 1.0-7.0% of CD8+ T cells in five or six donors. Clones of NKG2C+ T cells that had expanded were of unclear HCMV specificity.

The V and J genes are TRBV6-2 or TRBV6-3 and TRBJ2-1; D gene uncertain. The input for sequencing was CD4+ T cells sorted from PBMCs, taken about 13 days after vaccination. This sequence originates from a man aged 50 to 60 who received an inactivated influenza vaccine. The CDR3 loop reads CASSGPIYNEQFF. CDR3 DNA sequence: TGTGCCAGCAGTGGACCGATTTACAATGAGCAGTTCTTC.